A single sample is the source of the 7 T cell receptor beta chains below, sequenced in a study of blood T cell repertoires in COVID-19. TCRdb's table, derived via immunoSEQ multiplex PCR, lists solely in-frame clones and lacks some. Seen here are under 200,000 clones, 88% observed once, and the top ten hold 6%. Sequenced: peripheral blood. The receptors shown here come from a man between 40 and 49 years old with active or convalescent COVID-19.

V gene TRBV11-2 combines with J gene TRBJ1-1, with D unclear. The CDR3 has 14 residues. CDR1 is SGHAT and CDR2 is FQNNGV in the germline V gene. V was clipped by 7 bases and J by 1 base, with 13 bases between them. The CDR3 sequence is CASNSVLENTEAFF. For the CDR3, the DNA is TGTGCCAGCAACTCGGTATTAGAGAACACTGAAGCTTTCTTT. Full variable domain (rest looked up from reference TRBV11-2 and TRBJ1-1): EAGVAQSPRYKIIEKRQSVAFWCNPISGHATLYWYQQILGQGPKLLIQFQNNGVVDDSQLPKDRFSAERLKGVDSTLKIQPAKLEDSAVYLCASNSVLENTEAFFGQGTRLTVV.

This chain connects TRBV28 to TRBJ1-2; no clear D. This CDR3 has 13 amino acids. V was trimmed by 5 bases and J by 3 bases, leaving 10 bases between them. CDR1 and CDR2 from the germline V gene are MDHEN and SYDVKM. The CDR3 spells CASSPGLDYGYTF. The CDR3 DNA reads TGTGCCAGCAGTCCCGGACTAGACTATGGCTACACCTTC.

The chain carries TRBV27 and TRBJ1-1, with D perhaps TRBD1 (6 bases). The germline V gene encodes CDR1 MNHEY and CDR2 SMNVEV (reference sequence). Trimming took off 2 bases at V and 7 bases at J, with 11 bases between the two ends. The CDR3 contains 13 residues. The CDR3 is CASSLATGSEAFF. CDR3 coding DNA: TGTGCCAGCAGTTTAGCGACAGGCAGTGAAGCTTTCTTT.

In nucleotides, the CDR3 is TGTGCCAGCAGTGCCCACAGGGGGCGGGGTCAGCCCCAGCATTTT. Its translation: CASSAHRGRGQPQHF. This chain links TRBV2 with TRBJ1-5; 9 nucleotides agree with TRBD1. The CDR3 is 15 residues long. Germline V CDR1 and CDR2: SNHLY, FYNNEI. The V and J ends lost 4 bases and 6 bases, in that order; junction bases with no gene match: 7.

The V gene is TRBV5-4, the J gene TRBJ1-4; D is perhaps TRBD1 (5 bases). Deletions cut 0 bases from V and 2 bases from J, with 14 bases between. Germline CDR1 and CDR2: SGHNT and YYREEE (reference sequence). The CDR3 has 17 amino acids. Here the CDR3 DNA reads TGTGCCAGCAGCTTGGTCGGTTTGGGGGGGACTAATGAAAAACTGTTTTTT. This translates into CASSLVGLGGTNEKLFF.

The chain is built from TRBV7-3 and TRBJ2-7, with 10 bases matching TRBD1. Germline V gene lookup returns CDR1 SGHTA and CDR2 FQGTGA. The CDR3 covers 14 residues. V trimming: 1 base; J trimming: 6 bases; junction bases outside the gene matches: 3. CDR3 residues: CASSLNGDRGEQYF. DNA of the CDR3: TGTGCCAGCAGCTTAAATGGGGACAGGGGCGAGCAGTACTTC. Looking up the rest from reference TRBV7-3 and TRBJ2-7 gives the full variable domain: GAGVSQTPSNKVTEKGKYVELRCDPISGHTALYWYRQSLGQGPEFLIYFQGTGAADDSGLPNDRFFAVRPEGSVSTLKIQRTERGDSAVYLCASSLNGDRGEQYFGPGTRLTVT.

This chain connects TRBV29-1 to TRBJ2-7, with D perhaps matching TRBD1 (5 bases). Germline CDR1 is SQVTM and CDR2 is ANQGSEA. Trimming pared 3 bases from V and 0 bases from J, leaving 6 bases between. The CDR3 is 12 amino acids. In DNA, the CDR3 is TGCAGCGTTGATCAGGGCTCCTACGAGCAGTACTTC. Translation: CSVDQGSYEQYF.